Sequencing of this TCR beta chain was carried out in a study of T-cell memory formation after mild COVID-19. Whole-study findings and limits: A balance of CD4 and CD8 characterized clones contracting day 15 to 85, whereas later expanders leaned CD4+.

The CDR3 contains 15 residues. Germline CDR1 reads DFQATT; CDR2 reads SNEGSKA (reference sequence). Trimming cost V 1 base and J 8 bases; bases outside gene matches: 8. In TCRdb, the 5' RACE reads were re-called with MiXCR into one record per CDR3 protein. The table lists around 160,000 distinct CDR3 sequences, roughly 10% of them singletons. The table lists this clonotype with a few counts. Its target is unknown. The material sequenced was PBMCs or a T cell subset sorted from them (not recorded which). The source of this sequence is a man aged 18 to 30 who had mild COVID-19 (a few samples of this study predate the infection). Cell type and time point are not known. The rearrangement links TRBV20-1 to TRBJ2-1; 10 positions agree with TRBD2. CDR3 amino acids: CSARVQRGGDDEQFF. In DNA form, the CDR3 reads TGCAGTGCTAGAGTTCAGCGGGGGGGTGACGATGAGCAGTTCTTC.